This TCR beta chain was captured in a study of shared clonotypes between healthy human individuals. Libraries were prepared by immunoSEQ multiplex PCR; TCRdb keeps only in-frame clonotypes and omits some of them. The sample holds 600,000 or so clones, 98% seen once. It was CD45RO-negative cells, positively selected for CCR7, that made up naive CD8 cells, with terminally differentiated effector memory CD45RA+ cells excluded. Every contributor of samples was a Caucasian grown-up residing in Nashville, Tennessee. CDR1 is SGHNT and CDR2 is YENEEA in the germline V gene. The trim removed 5 bases at V and 6 bases at J, leaving 7 bases unmatched. The CDR3 is 14 residues long.

The origin of this receptor is a man aged 25-45 years in good health. The gene calls are TRBV11-3 and TRBJ2-3, with 8 bases matching TRBD2. Sequenced material: naive CD8+ T cells sorted from blood. The CDR3 coding sequence is TGTGCCAGCAGCGAGGGACTAGTCCCGGATACGCAGTATTTT. This encodes CASSEGLVPDTQYF.